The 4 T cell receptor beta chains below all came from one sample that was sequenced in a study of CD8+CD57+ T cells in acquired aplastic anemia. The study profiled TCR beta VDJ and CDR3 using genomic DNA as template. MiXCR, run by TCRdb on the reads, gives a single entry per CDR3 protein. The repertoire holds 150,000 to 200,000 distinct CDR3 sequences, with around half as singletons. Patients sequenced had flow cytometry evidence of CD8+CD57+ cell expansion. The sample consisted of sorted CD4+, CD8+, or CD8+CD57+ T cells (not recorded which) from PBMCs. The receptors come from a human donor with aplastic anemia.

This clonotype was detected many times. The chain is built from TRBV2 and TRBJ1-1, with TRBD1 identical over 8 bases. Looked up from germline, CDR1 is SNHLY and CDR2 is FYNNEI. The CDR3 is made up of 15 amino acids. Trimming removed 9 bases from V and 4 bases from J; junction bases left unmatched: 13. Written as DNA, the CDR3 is TGTGCCAGAACAGGACAGGGAAGAAGAGTCACTGAAGCTTTCTTT. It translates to CARTGQGRRVTEAFF.

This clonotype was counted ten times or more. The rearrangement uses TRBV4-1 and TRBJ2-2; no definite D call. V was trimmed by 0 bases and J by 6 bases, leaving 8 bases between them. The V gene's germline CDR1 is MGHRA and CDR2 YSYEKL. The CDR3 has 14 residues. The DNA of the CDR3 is TGCGCCAGCAGCCAAGATTGGCCGGCCGGGGAGCTGTTTTTT. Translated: CASSQDWPAGELFF.

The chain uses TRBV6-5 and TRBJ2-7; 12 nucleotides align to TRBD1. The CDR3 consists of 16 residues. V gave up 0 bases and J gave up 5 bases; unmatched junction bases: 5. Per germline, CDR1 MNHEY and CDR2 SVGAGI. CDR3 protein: CASSYSRGTGGDEQYF. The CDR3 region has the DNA TGTGCCAGCAGTTACTCGAGGGGGACAGGGGGCGACGAGCAGTACTTC.

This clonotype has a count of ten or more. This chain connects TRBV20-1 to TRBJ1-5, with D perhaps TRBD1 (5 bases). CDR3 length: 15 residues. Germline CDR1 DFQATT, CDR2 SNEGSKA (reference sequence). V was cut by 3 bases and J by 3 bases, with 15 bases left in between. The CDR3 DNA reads TGCAGTGCTAGGGCCCCGGGGGGTAACAATCAGCCCCAGCATTTT. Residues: CSARAPGGNNQPQHF.